The T cell receptor (beta chain) described here comes from a study of human T cells and chemical hapten exposure. Across the whole study: The variation in per-sample TCR yields arose mainly from small differences in pooled library volumes.

TCRdb ran MiXCR on the RACE reads and lists one entry per CDR3 protein. The table has some 400,000 distinct CDR3 sequences, approximately 5% seen once; the top ten hold 2.5% to 3%. The CDR3 totals 13 residues. Trimming pared 7 bases from V and 0 bases from J, leaving 9 bases between. The germline V gene encodes CDR1 KGHSH and CDR2 LQKENI. There are a few counts of this clonotype. Time point here: pre-sensitization, week 0. Treatment meaning: therapeutic diphenylcyclopropenone sensitization with weekly scalp DPC. Before extraction, the whole blood was not fractionated, and total RNA was taken from it. Specimen: whole blood, collected in connection with sensitization to the hapten diphenylcyclopropenone (DPC). The rearrangement joins TRBV18 to TRBJ1-1; weak D call: TRBD1 (6 bases). This receptor was obtained from a woman in her 50s with alopecia areata. Some clones in this sample may be carry-over from other donors' samples. CDR3 loop: CASCSGVNTEAFF. The CDR3, as DNA: TGTGCCAGCTGCTCAGGGGTGAACACTGAAGCTTTCTTT. Supplemented by reference TRBV18 and TRBJ1-1, the full variable domain reads NAGVMQNPRHLVRRRGQEARLRCSPMKGHSHVYWYRQLPEEGLKFMVYLQKENIIDESGMPKERFSAEFPKEGPSILRIQQVVRGDSAAYFCASCSGVNTEAFFGQGTRLTVV.